This TCR beta chain originates from a study of cytomegalovirus exposure and HLA in healthy donors. The CDR3 runs to 16 residues. With respect to this clone: Its antigen is not known.

Study findings and constraints: The authors reported that TCR beta sequences could predict HLA-A and HLA-B alleles. These predictions were accurate for most subjects in the first cohort. The study flagged fewer than 200 TCR beta chains as cytomegalovirus-associated. By a later analysis, the bulk of CMV-associated TCR beta chains appeared HLA-restricted. Within an earlier analysis, most TCR beta V segments proved productive either about 87% or about 30% of the time.

In the PCR, 60 Vbeta and 13 Jbeta primers were used. Here immunoSEQ multiplex PCR was the method, and the copy in TCRdb shows in-frame clones only, minus some. Of about 76,000 clones in the sample, 78% were seen once. Material for sequencing was PBMCs. This TCR was sampled from a woman in her thirties or forties in good health and CMV-seropositive. V gene TRBV21-1 combines with J gene TRBJ2-2; TRBD1 is the table's D call, not checked against the DNA. TRBV21-1 is a listed pseudogene. The CDR3 nucleotides read TGTGCCAGCAGCAGATTCCAGGGGGTGGACACCGGGGAGCTGTTTTTT. Protein product: CASSRFQGVDTGELFF.